The present TCR beta chain was sequenced within a study of vaccination effects on CD4 cells after COVID-19. The table came from immunoSEQ multiplex PCR; TCRdb's copy has only in-frame clones and leaves some out. Of some 59,000 clones in the sample, roughly 80% were seen once. Note on this clone: The antigen is undetermined.

The CDR3 contains 15 residues. The ends were cut back, 4 bases at V and 5 bases at J, with 15 bases in the middle. Germline V gene data show CDR1 as LGHNA and CDR2 as YSLEER. Antigen-specific CD4+ T cells were first expanded with viral peptide pools by the ViraFEST assay and only then sequenced. Culturing for about ten days preceded CD4+ T cell isolation. Cultivation was performed at more than 1.5 million PBMC per well with roughly 9.1 IU/ml IL-2 and 9.5 to 10 ug/ml peptides added. The receptor was derived from a human donor who received a COVID-19 vaccine. The sequencing here drew on CD4+ T cells from PBMCs cultured with HCoV-229E spike peptides, taken before COVID-19 vaccination. The V gene is TRBV4-3, the J gene TRBJ1-5; D may be TRBD1 (6 bases). CDR3 loop: CASSPTTQGDQPQHF. In DNA form, the CDR3 reads TGCGCCAGCAGCCCGACTACACAGGGAGATCAGCCCCAGCATTTT.